This T cell receptor (beta chain) was identified in a study of blood T cell repertoires in COVID-19. Study at large: Donors in the United States, Italy and Spain gave samples during acute or convalescent COVID-19. PBMCs, B-cell-depleted T cells, or T cells provided the cDNA or gDNA that made up the material.

Seattle-derived patients entered the study during active infection and were followed longitudinally. This table comes from immunoSEQ multiplex PCR, and its TCRdb copy is limited to in-frame clones, with some not included. In the table there are 150,000 to 200,000 clones, roughly 77% of which are singletons. The germline V gene has CDR1 KGHSH and CDR2 LQKENI. The CDR3 runs 13 residues. V dropped 3 bases and J dropped 0 bases, with 5 bases sitting between them. The TCR was taken from a middle-aged woman with COVID-19, enrolled during active disease. Sequencing was done on a sample of peripheral blood. The chain is built from TRBV18 and TRBJ1-1; no reliable D call. This CDR3 is CASSPYMNTEAFF. In DNA, the CDR3 is TGTGCCAGCTCACCTTACATGAACACTGAAGCTTTCTTT.